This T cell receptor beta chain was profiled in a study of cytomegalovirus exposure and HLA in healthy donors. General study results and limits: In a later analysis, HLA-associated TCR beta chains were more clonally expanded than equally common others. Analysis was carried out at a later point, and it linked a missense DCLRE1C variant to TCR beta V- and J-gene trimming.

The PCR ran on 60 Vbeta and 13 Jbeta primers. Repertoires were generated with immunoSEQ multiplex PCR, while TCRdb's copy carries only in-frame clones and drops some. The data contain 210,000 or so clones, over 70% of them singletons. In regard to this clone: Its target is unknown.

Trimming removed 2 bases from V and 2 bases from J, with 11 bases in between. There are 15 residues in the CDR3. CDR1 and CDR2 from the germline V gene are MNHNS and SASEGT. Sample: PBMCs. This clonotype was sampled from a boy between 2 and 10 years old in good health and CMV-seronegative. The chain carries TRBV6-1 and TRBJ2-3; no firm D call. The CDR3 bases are TGTGCCAGCAGTGAATACCCTACCTCCACAGATACGCAGTATTTT. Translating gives CASSEYPTSTDTQYF.